This entry features one T cell receptor beta chain sequence. Repertoires were generated with immunoSEQ multiplex PCR, while TCRdb's copy carries only in-frame clones and drops some. The sample lists 100,000 or so clones, approximately 85% occurring once. The data were obtained in a study of blood T cell repertoires in COVID-19. The overall study: The United States, Italy and Spain provided the acute and convalescent COVID-19 samples. Sources were T cells, B-cell-depleted T cells, or PBMCs; the material itself was cDNA or gDNA.

V lost 5 bases, J lost 6 bases, and 12 bases stayed unmatched. This CDR3 has 15 residues. CDR1 SGHTA and CDR2 FQGNSA come from the germline V gene. Sequenced input: peripheral blood. The chain combines TRBV7-2 with TRBJ2-7, with 8 bases identical to TRBD2. The receptor was isolated from a man aged 35-49 years with active or convalescent COVID-19. CDR3 loop: CASSPDRGGHGEQYF. In nucleotides, the CDR3 is TGTGCCAGCAGCCCCGATCGGGGGGGCCATGGCGAGCAGTACTTC.